The following is a T cell receptor (beta chain) sequence with its context. Its antigen is still unknown. The source of the sample is a study of shared clonotypes between healthy human individuals. Overall study: Donor composition was a couple of women and a few men, aged 18 to 49. Study outcomes and limitations: Clonotype sharing levels among donors were expected to vary with sequencing depth.

Deep-level running was used for the assay. Here immunoSEQ multiplex PCR was the method, and the copy in TCRdb shows in-frame clones only, minus some. The sample has 450,000 to 500,000 clones, roughly 80% seen once. Source material: PBMCs. The receptor comes from a woman between 35 and 50 years old in good health. Some clones in this sample may be carry-over from other donors' samples.

The CDR3 region has the DNA TGTGCCTCTAGATTGTTCGGGTTCGGCCAGCCCCAGCATTTT. It codes for CASRLFGFGQPQHF. The rearrangement joins TRBV19 to TRBJ1-5, with D unclear. The CDR3 runs to 14 residues. Trimming pared 11 bases from V and 7 bases from J, leaving 21 bases between. The germline V gene encodes CDR1 LNHDA and CDR2 SQIVND (reference sequence).